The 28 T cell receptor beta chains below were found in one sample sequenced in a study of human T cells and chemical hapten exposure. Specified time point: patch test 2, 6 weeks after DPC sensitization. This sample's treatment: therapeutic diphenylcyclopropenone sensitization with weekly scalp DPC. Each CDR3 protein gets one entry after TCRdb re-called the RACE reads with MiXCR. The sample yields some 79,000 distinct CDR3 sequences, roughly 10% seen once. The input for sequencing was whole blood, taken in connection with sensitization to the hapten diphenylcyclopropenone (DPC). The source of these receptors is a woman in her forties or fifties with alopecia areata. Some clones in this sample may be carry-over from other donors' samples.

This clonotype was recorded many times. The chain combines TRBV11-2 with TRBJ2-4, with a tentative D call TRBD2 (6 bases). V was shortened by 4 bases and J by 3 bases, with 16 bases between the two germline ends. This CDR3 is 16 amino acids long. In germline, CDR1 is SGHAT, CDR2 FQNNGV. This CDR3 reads CASSSLAGRDKNIQYF. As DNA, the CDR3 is TGTGCCAGCAGCTCACTCGCGGGACGCGACAAAAACATTCAGTACTTC.

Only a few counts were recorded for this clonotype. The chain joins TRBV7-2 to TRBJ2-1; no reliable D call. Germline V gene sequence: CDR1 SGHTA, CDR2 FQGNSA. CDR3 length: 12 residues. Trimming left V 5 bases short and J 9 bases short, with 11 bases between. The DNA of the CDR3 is TGTGCCAGCAGCCTACAACCGAGTGAGCAGTTCTTC. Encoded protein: CASSLQPSEQFF.

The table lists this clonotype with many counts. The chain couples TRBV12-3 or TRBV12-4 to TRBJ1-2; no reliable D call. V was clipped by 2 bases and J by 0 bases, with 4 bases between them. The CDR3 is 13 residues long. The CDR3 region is CASSLSANYGYTF. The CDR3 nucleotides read TGTGCCAGCAGTTTATCTGCTAACTATGGCTACACCTTC.

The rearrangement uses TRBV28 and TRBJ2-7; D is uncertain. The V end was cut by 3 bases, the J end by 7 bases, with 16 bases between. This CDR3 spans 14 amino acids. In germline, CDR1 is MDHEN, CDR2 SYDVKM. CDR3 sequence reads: CASSFRRIFGEQYF. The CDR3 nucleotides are TGTGCCAGCAGTTTTAGACGGATTTTTGGGGAGCAGTACTTC.

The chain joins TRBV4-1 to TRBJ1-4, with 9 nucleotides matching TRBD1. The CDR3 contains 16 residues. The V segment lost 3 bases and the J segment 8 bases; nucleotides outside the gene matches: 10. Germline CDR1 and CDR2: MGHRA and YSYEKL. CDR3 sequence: CASSHQRTGEREKLFF. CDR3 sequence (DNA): TGCGCCAGCAGCCACCAGAGGACAGGGGAAAGAGAAAAACTGTTTTTT.

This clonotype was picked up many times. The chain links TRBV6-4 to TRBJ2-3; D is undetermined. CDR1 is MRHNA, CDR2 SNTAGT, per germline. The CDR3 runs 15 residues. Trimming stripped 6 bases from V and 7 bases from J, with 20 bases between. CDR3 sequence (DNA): TGTGCCAGCAGACCTATTCCCCACTCTAGATATACGCAGTATTTT. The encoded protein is CASRPIPHSRYTQYF.

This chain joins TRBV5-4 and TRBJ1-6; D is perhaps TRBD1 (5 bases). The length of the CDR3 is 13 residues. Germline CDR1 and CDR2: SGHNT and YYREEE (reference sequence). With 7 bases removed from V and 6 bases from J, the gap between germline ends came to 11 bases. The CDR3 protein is CASGGTGNSPLHF. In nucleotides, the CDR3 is TGTGCCAGCGGAGGGACGGGTAATTCACCCCTCCACTTT.

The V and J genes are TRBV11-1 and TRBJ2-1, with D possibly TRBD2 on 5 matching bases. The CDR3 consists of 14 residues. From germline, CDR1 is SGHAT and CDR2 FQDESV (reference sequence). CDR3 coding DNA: TGTGTGAGCAAGTTTCTGAACGGGGACAATGAGCAGTTCTTC. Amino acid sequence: CVSKFLNGDNEQFF.

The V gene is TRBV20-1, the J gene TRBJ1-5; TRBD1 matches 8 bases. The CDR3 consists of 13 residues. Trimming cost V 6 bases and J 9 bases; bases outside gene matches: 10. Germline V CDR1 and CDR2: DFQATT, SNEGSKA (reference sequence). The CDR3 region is CSARDRLRSPQHF. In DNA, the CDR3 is TGCAGTGCAAGGGACAGGCTAAGATCGCCCCAGCATTTT.

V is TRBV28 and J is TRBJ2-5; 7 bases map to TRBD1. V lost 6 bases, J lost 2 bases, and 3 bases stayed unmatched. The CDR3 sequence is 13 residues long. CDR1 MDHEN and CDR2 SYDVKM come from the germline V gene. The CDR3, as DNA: TGTGCCAGCAGATCGGGACAGCAAGAGACCCAGTACTTC. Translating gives CASRSGQQETQYF.

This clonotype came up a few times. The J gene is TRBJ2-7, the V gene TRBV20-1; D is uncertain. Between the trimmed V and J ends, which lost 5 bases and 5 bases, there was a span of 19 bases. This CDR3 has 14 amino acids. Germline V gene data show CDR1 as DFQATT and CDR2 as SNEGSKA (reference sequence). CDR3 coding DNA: TGCAGTGCTGCCCCGCTACGGAAGCGAGACGAGCAGTACTTC. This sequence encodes CSAAPLRKRDEQYF.

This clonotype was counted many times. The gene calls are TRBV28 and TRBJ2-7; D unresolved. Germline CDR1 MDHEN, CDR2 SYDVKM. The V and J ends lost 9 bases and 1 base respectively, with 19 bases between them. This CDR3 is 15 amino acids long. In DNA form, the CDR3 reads TGTGCCAGTTTCCCGCGGCACGGTTTTTCCTACGAGCAGTACTTC. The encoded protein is CASFPRHGFSYEQYF.

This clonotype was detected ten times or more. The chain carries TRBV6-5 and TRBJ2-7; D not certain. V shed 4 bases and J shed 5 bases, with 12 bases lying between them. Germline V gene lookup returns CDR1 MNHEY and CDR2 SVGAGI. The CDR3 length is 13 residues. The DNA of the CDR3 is TGTGCCAGCAGTTCCACCGTGATCCACGAGCAGTACTTC. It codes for CASSSTVIHEQYF.

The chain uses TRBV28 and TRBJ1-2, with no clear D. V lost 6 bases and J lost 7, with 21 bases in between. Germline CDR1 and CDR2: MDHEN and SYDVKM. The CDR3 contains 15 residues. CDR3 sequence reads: CASREGVYSLPGYTF. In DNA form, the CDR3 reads TGTGCCAGCAGGGAGGGAGTATACAGTCTCCCTGGCTACACCTTC.

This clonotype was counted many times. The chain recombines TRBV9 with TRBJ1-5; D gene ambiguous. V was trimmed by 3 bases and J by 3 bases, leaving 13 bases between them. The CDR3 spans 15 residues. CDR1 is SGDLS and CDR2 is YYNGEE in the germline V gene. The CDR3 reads CASSADGVYNQPQHF. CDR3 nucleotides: TGTGCCAGCAGCGCCGACGGAGTCTACAATCAGCCCCAGCATTTT.

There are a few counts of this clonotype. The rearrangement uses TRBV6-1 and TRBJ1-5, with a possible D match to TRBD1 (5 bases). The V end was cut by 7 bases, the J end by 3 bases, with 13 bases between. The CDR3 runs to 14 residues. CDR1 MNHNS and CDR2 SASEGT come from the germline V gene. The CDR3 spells CASTTSGNNQPQHF. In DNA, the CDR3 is TGTGCCAGCACCACGTCAGGGAACAATCAGCCCCAGCATTTT.

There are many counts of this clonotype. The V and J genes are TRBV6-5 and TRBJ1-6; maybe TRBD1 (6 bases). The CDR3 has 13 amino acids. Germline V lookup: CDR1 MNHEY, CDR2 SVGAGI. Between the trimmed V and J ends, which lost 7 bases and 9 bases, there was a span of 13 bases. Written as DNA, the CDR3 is TGTGCCAGCAACGCACAGGGAGCTTCACCCCTCCACTTT. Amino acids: CASNAQGASPLHF.

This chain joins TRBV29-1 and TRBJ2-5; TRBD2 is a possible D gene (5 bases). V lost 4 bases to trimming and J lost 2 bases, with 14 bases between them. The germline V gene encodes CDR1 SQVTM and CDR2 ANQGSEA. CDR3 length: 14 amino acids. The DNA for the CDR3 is TGCAGCGTTGGCCGAGGAGGACTTCAAGAGACCCAGTACTTC. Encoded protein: CSVGRGGLQETQYF.

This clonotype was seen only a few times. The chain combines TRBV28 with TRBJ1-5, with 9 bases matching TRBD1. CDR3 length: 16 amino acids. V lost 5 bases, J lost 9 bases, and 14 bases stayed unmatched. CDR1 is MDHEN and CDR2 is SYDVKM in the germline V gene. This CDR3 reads CASSRRNGQGHRPQHF. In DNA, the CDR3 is TGTGCCAGCAGTAGAAGAAACGGACAGGGGCATCGGCCCCAGCATTTT.

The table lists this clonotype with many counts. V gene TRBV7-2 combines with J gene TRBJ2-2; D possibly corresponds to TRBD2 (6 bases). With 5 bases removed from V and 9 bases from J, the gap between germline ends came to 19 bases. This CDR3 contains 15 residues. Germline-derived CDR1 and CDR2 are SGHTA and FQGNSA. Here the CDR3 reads CASSPQGGPNRELFF. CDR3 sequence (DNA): TGTGCCAGCAGCCCGCAGGGAGGACCCAACCGGGAGCTGTTTTTT.

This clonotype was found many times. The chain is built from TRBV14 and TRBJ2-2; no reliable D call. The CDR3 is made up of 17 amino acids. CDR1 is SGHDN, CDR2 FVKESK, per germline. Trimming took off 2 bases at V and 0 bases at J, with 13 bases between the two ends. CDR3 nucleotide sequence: TGTGCCAGCAGCCAAATTCCGTGGCAGACGAACACCGGGGAGCTGTTTTTT. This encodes CASSQIPWQTNTGELFF.

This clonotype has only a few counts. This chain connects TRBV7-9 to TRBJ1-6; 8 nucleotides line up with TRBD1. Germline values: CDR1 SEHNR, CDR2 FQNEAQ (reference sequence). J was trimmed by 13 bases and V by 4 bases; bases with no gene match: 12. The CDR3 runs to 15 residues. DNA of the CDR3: TGTGCCAGCAGCTCTCCGGGACAGGCCTCACGGCCCCTCCACTTT. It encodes CASSSPGQASRPLHF.

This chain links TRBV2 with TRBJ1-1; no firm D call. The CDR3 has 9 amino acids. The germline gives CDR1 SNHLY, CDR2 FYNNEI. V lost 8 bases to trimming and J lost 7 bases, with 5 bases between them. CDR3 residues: CASGNEAFF. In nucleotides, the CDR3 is TGTGCCAGCGGCAATGAAGCTTTCTTT.

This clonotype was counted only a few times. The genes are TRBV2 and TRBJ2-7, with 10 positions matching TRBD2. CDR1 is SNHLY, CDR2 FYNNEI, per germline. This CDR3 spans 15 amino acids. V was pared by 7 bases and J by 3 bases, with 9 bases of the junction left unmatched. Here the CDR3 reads CASTEPLAGVYEQYF. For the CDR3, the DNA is TGTGCCAGCACCGAACCCCTAGCGGGAGTCTACGAGCAGTACTTC.

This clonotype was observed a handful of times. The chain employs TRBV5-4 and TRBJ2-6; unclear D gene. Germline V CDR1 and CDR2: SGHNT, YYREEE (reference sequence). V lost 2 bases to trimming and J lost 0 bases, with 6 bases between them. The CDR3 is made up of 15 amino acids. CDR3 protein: CASSLRNSGANVLTF. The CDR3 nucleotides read TGTGCCAGCAGCTTAAGGAACTCTGGGGCCAACGTCCTGACTTTC.

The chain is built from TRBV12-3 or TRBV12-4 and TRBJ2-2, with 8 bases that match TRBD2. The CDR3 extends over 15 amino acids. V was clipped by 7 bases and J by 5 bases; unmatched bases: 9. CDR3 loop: CASTPGLEATGELFF. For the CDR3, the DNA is TGTGCCAGCACCCCGGGACTAGAAGCAACCGGGGAGCTGTTTTTT.

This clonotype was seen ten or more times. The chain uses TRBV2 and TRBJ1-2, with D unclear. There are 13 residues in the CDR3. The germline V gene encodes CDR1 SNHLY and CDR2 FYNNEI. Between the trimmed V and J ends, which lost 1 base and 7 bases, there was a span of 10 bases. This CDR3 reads CASSEGPVGGYTF. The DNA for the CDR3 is TGTGCCAGCAGTGAAGGACCCGTCGGTGGCTACACCTTC.

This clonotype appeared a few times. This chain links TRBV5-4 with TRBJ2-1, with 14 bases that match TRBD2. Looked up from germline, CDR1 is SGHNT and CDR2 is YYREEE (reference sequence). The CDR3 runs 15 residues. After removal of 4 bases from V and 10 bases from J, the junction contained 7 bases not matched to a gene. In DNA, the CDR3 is TGTGCCAGCAGCCCGGGACTAGCGGGAGTAAGGGAGCAGTTCTTC. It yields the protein CASSPGLAGVREQFF.